This T cell receptor beta chain was retrieved from a study of graft-versus-host responses after intestinal transplantation. Across the study: Isolated intestinal, liver-intestinal, or multivisceral transplants had been given to the recipients.

The junction had 7 bases not matched to a gene; V was cut back by 5 bases and J by 5 bases. This CDR3 is built from 14 residues. Germline CDR1 and CDR2: SGHVS and FNYEAQ. Clones were sequenced by immunoSEQ multiplex PCR, and TCRdb holds only the in-frame ones, with some missing. The data show approximately 54,000 clones, more than 80% seen once. The source of this sequence is a human patient who received an intestinal transplant, so some T cells may come from the graft donor. The J gene is TRBJ2-7, the V gene TRBV7-6, with 9 bases aligning to TRBD1. The material was PBMCs, obtained approximately 660 days after intestinal transplant. The CDR3 DNA reads TGTGCCAGCAGCCTCGGGACAGGGTCCAACGAGCAGTACTTC. Residues: CASSLGTGSNEQYF.